Listed below are T cell receptor beta chains from one sample, sequenced in a study of cytomegalovirus exposure and HLA in healthy donors. Repertoires were generated with immunoSEQ multiplex PCR, while TCRdb's copy carries only in-frame clones and drops some. This repertoire shows 100,000 to 150,000 clones, approximately 80% found once; its top ten account for under 1.5%. What was sequenced was PBMCs. Receptor source: a female donor in good health and CMV-seronegative. The CDR3 runs from the conserved cysteine through the conserved F or W. The D gene is left open where the match is weak. The size field is filled for only some rows; it gives once, few, many or a size class.

V	size	J	D	CDR3	DNA
TRBV6-5	-	TRBJ2-1	-	CASSYSSWSPNEQFF	TGTGCCAGCAGTTACTCGAGTTGGTCCCCCAATGAGCAGTTCTTC
TRBV11-2	-	TRBJ2-7	-	CASSPIVGQLYEQYF	TGTGCCAGCAGCCCCATAGTAGGACAACTCTACGAGCAGTACTTC
TRBV28	-	TRBJ2-7	TRBD1	CASSPSFDRGQIYEQYF	TGTGCCAGCAGTCCTTCCTTCGACAGGGGGCAAATTTACGAGCAGTACTTC
TRBV5-1	once	TRBJ1-2	TRBD1	CASSSPSTGTGYTF	TGCGCCAGCAGCTCCCCATCGACAGGGACTGGCTACACCTTC
TRBV6-1	-	TRBJ2-2	-	CASSVGGADSGELFF	TGTGCCAGCAGTGTGGGCGGAGCGGACTCCGGGGAGCTGTTTTTT
TRBV2	-	TRBJ1-1	-	CASSGQTNTEAFF	TGTGCCAGCAGTGGACAGACGAACACTGAAGCTTTCTTT
TRBV9	-	TRBJ1-1	TRBD1	CASSVGQGGGRANTEAFF	TGTGCCAGCAGCGTTGGTCAGGGGGGCGGGCGGGCGAACACTGAAGCTTTCTTT
TRBV19	-	TRBJ1-5	-	CASSTRDSPDQPQHF	TGTGCCAGTAGTACGAGGGACTCACCCGATCAGCCCCAGCATTTT
TRBV28	-	TRBJ2-5	-	CASSSRGSYF	TGTGCCAGCAGTTCCCGGGGATCGTACTTC
TRBV6-1	-	TRBJ2-7	TRBD1	CASSELPDRALEQYF	TGTGCCAGCAGTGAATTACCTGACAGGGCCCTCGAGCAGTACTTC
TRBV28	-	TRBJ2-7	TRBD2	CASSLAGGLAGYEQYF	TGTGCCAGCAGTTTAGCAGGGGGACTAGCGGGATACGAGCAGTACTTC
TRBV19	-	TRBJ2-5	TRBD2	CASSILTSGRETQYF	TGTGCCAGTAGTATTCTGACTAGCGGGAGAGAGACCCAGTACTTC
TRBV4-2	-	TRBJ2-7	-	CASSQVGRGPYEQYF	TGTGCCAGCAGCCAAGTGGGCAGGGGACCCTACGAGCAGTACTTC
TRBV5-1	-	TRBJ2-2	TRBD1	CASSLDRGITGELFF	TGCGCCAGCAGCTTGGACAGGGGAATCACCGGGGAGCTGTTTTTT
TRBV29-1	few	TRBJ2-3	-	CSVAPGADTQYF	TGCAGCGTTGCACCCGGGGCAGATACGCAGTATTTT
TRBV28	-	TRBJ1-2	-	CASSFERGGYTF	TGTGCCAGCAGTTTTGAAAGGGGCGGCTACACCTTC
TRBV2	-	TRBJ1-5	-	CASSLRGYTSNQPQHF	TGTGCCAGCAGTCTCAGGGGATACACTAGCAATCAGCCCCAGCATTTT
TRBV11-3	-	TRBJ2-1	-	CASSSAGTSYNEQFF	TGTGCCAGCAGCTCGGCCGGGACTTCCTACAATGAGCAGTTCTTC
TRBV28	-	TRBJ2-1	-	CASTNPSEELRNEQFF	TGTGCCAGCACCAACCCCTCCGAGGAGCTAAGGAATGAGCAGTTCTTC
TRBV7-2	-	TRBJ2-5	TRBD2	CASSLLGLAGRETQYF	TGTGCCAGCAGCTTGCTAGGACTAGCGGGGCGGGAGACCCAGTACTTC
TRBV27	-	TRBJ2-7	-	CASGRGNEQYF	TGTGCCAGCGGGCGGGGTAACGAGCAGTACTTC
TRBV7-2	-	TRBJ1-4	TRBD1	CASSATGGGEKLFF	TGTGCCAGCAGCGCGACAGGGGGAGGCGAAAAACTGTTTTTT
TRBV19	-	TRBJ1-1	-	CASRAGGGMTEAFF	TGTGCCAGTAGGGCCGGGGGGGGCATGACTGAAGCTTTCTTT
TRBV7-9	-	TRBJ2-1	-	CASSLGVAGLYNEQFF	TGTGCCAGCAGCTTAGGCGTCGCGGGATTATACAATGAGCAGTTCTTC
TRBV5-4	-	TRBJ1-1	TRBD1	CASSSSGQGKVDTEAFF	TGTGCCAGCAGCTCCTCCGGACAGGGGAAGGTTGACACTGAAGCTTTCTTT
TRBV28	few	TRBJ1-2	-	CASSSPRGGVGGYTF	TGTGCCAGCAGTTCCCCGAGGGGGGGCGTCGGTGGCTACACCTTC
TRBV27	-	TRBJ2-7	TRBD1	CASRHGQVSYEQYF	TGTGCCAGCAGGCACGGACAGGTCTCCTACGAGCAGTACTTC
TRBV28	few	TRBJ2-5	TRBD2	CASSWGEGRKETQYF	TGTGCCAGCAGTTGGGGGGAGGGGAGAAAAGAGACCCAGTACTTC
TRBV6-5	-	TRBJ2-2	TRBD2	CASSYSTSGTGELFF	TGTGCCAGCAGTTACTCGACTAGCGGCACCGGGGAGCTGTTTTTT
TRBV2	-	TRBJ2-5	TRBD1	CASVKQGRETQYF	TGTGCCAGCGTTAAACAGGGGCGGGAGACCCAGTACTTC
TRBV29-1	-	TRBJ2-1	TRBD2	CSVGRGASGRALNEQFF	TGCAGCGTTGGCAGAGGGGCTAGCGGGAGGGCCTTGAATGAGCAGTTCTTC
TRBV4-3	-	TRBJ2-3	-	CASSQESGTDTQYF	TGCGCCAGCAGCCAAGAATCCGGCACAGATACGCAGTATTTT
TRBV5-1	-	TRBJ2-7	TRBD2	CASSLAGASGKQEQYF	TGCGCCAGCAGCTTGGCCGGGGCTAGCGGGAAACAGGAGCAGTACTTC
TRBV11-2	-	TRBJ1-1	-	CASKPRGAYTEAFF	TGTGCCAGCAAACCTCGGGGGGCGTACACTGAAGCTTTCTTT
TRBV29-1	-	TRBJ1-1	TRBD1	CSVGRTGGNTEAFF	TGCAGCGTTGGTAGGACAGGGGGGAACACTGAAGCTTTCTTT
TRBV28	-	TRBJ2-2	TRBD2	CATSRGLGPGELFF	TGTGCCACCAGTCGAGGACTAGGTCCCGGGGAGCTGTTTTTT
TRBV4-3	few	TRBJ2-7	TRBD1	CASSQDDRGSYEQYF	TGCGCCAGCAGCCAGGACGACAGGGGCTCCTACGAGCAGTACTTC
TRBV20-1	-	TRBJ2-3	-	CSARSGDTQYF	TGCAGTGCTAGATCCGGAGATACGCAGTATTTT
TRBV6-6	once	TRBJ2-5	-	CASSYSPGQETQYF	TGTGCCAGCAGTTACTCTCCGGGGCAAGAGACCCAGTACTTC
TRBV7-2	-	TRBJ1-1	-	CASRYSGGPETEAFF	TGTGCCAGCAGGTATTCGGGGGGGCCAGAAACTGAAGCTTTCTTT
TRBV13	-	TRBJ2-5	TRBD2	CASSLGTSGSRETQYF	TGTGCCAGCAGCTTAGGGACTAGCGGGAGTAGGGAGACCCAGTACTTC
TRBV11-2	-	TRBJ1-1	-	CASRPGRGNTEAFF	TGTGCCAGCAGACCCGGCCGGGGGAACACTGAAGCTTTCTTT